The clone carrying this TCR beta chain has a handful of counts. Its target is not known. TCRdb's table, derived via immunoSEQ multiplex PCR, lists solely in-frame clones and lacks some. The sample contains roughly 1,100,000 clones, about 75% of which appear only once. These data originate in a study of shared clonotypes between healthy human individuals. Study outcomes and limitations: Clonotypes shared by all four sorted-subset donors had higher generation probabilities than non-shared clonotypes.

V was shortened by 1 base and J by 6 bases, with 10 bases between the two germline ends. This CDR3 is 14 amino acids long. In germline, CDR1 is KGHSH, CDR2 LQKENI. The J gene is TRBJ2-1, the V gene TRBV18; D is undetermined. Sequenced: memory CD4+ T cells sorted from blood. Specified subset: CD45RA-negative fraction. The TCR sequence derives from a man between 18 and 29 years old in good health. The CDR3 sequence: CASSPLTVSNEQFF. The CDR3, as DNA: TGTGCCAGCTCACCACTTACAGTGTCCAATGAGCAGTTCTTC.